One and the same sample provided the 5 T cell receptor beta chains below, sequenced in a study of graft-versus-host responses after intestinal transplantation. Measured with immunoSEQ multiplex PCR; TCRdb has only the in-frame clones, and not every one. The sample lists under 140,000 clones; over 85% were seen once. No antigen has been identified for these receptors. Material: unstimulated CD8+ T cells sorted from spleen or lymph node cells, obtained before intestinal transplant. The receptors shown here come from a human donor who received an intestinal transplant.

The genes are TRBV21-1 and TRBJ1-3. TRBV21-1 represents a pseudogene. This CDR3 has 22 residues. CDR3 bases: TGTGCCAGCAGCAAAGCCCTGGAGCCCCGGACTGCCTCTGGGGAGGCTGGAAACACCATATATTTT. The encoded protein is CASSKALEPRTASGEAGNTIYF.

The chain couples TRBV2 to TRBJ2-4; D is perhaps TRBD1 or TRBD2 (5 bases each). Trimming stripped 6 bases from V and 1 base from J, with 10 bases between. The germline CDR1 and CDR2 sequences are SNHLY and FYNNEI. The CDR3 runs 14 residues. The CDR3 is CASRGTTAKNIQYF. In DNA, the CDR3 is TGTGCCAGCAGGGGGACCACTGCCAAAAACATTCAGTACTTC.

V usage is TRBV11-2 and J usage is TRBJ2-1, with 8 bases lining up with TRBD2. V was clipped by 2 bases and J by 3 bases; unmatched bases: 6. Germline CDR1 and CDR2: SGHAT and FQNNGV. The CDR3 covers 16 residues. The CDR3 coding sequence is TGTGCCAGCAGCTTAAGAGAAGCGGGGGTCTACAATGAGCAGTTCTTC. Translating gives CASSLREAGVYNEQFF.

Points on this clone: Other DNA sequences from this sample encode an identical CDR3 as well. This chain links TRBV29-1 with TRBJ2-7; TRBD1 matches 8 bases. The V gene end was trimmed by 7 bases and the J gene end by 1 base; junction bases not matched to a gene: 6. The CDR3 spans 13 residues. Germline CDR1 is SQVTM and CDR2 is ANQGSEA. The CDR3 DNA sequence: TGCAGCGCAGGGACAGGATCTTCCTACGAGCAGTACTTC. It specifies CSAGTGSSYEQYF.

The CDR3 loop is CASSLLFSNYGYTF. The CDR3 region has the DNA TGTGCCAGCAGCTTACTGTTTAGTAACTATGGCTACACCTTC. The chain employs TRBV7-9 and TRBJ1-2; unclear D gene. This CDR3 is built from 14 residues. Looked up from germline, CDR1 is SEHNR and CDR2 is FQNEAQ (reference sequence). Trimming pared 2 bases from V and 1 base from J, leaving 8 bases between.